The entry below gives a single TCR beta chain sequence along with its context. The Seattle patients, enrolled during active infection, were followed longitudinally. Between the trimmed V and J ends, which lost 4 bases and 3 bases, there was a span of 9 bases. The CDR3 is 13 amino acids. This record belongs to a study of blood T cell repertoires in COVID-19. About the research overall: Collection of acute and convalescent COVID-19 samples took place in the United States, Italy and Spain. Sources were T cells, B-cell-depleted T cells, or PBMCs; the material itself was cDNA or gDNA.

Methods used by the authors: It was from reference gene primer amplification that nucleated cell counts were estimated. Method: immunoSEQ multiplex PCR; TCRdb's copy keeps in-frame clones and lacks some. V and J calls and clone size follow that table, whereas D and trimming were derived from the DNA. The data hold hundreds of thousands of clones, with roughly nine tenths observed a single time. This clonotype was sampled from a woman in her forties or fifties with COVID-19, enrolled during active disease. The sequencing input was peripheral blood. The chain is built from TRBV12-3 or TRBV12-4 and TRBJ1-1; TRBD1 is a possible D gene (6 bases). The CDR3 DNA is TGTGCCAGCAGTTCCCAGGGGTACACTGAAGCTTTCTTT. This translates into CASSSQGYTEAFF.